Below, 21 T cell receptor beta chains from the same sample are listed, as sequenced in a study of sequential checkpoint blockade in melanoma. The protocol was immunoSEQ multiplex PCR, while the TCRdb copy is restricted to in-frame clones and leaves out a portion. The data show 8,000 to 10,000 clones, nearly 25% seen once. Treatment specified: randomized to nivolumab then ipilimumab (arm A) or the reverse (arm B). Material: tumor tissue (inferred from file names), obtained from a patient given nivolumab and ipilimumab in sequence. These receptors originate from a human donor with melanoma.

This clone was found a few times. V and J are TRBV6-8 and TRBJ2-5; TRBD1 might be the D (6 bases). Germline V CDR1 and CDR2: MNHGY, SAAAGT. Trimming cost V 9 bases and J 5 bases, with 16 bases left between them. The length of the CDR3 is 13 residues. DNA for the CDR3: TGTGCCAGTCCGAGACAGGTCGACGAGACCCAGTACTTC. The encoded protein is CASPRQVDETQYF.

In this sample, this clone turned up many times. This rearrangement joins TRBV11-3 to TRBJ2-7, with D possibly matching TRBD2 (6 bases). The V end was cut by 0 bases, the J end by 2 bases, with 11 bases between. The V gene's germline CDR1 is SGHNT and CDR2 YENEEA. This CDR3 spans 15 amino acids. The CDR3 region has the DNA TGTGCCAGCAGCTTAGAAGCGACTAGGACCTACGAGCAGTACTTC. It encodes CASSLEATRTYEQYF.

This rearrangement joins TRBV11-3 to TRBJ1-1; D gene unclear. The CDR3 consists of 14 residues. Per the germline V gene, CDR1 is SGHNT and CDR2 is YENEEA. Trimming took off 3 bases at V and 3 bases at J, with 11 bases between the two ends. The CDR3 DNA reads TGTGCCAGCAGCTTTACCGGGCGCGACACTGAAGCTTTCTTT. It encodes CASSFTGRDTEAFF.

The chain joins TRBV9 to TRBJ2-6, with TRBD1 identical over 7 bases. The CDR3 loop spans 18 amino acids. V lost 3 bases and J lost 0; bases outside the gene matches: 9. Germline CDR1 and CDR2: SGDLS and YYNGEE. The CDR3 nucleotides read TGTGCCAGCAGCGCTGGCCGGGACAGCAGCTCTGGGGCCAACGTCCTGACTTTC. The encoded protein is CASSAGRDSSSGANVLTF.

This clone was recorded a few times. This chain uses TRBV6-8 with TRBJ2-7; 7 nucleotides agree with TRBD1. The CDR3 runs 14 residues. Per germline, CDR1 MNHGY and CDR2 SAAAGT. V shed 2 bases and J 3 bases; nucleotides not matched to a gene: 4. The CDR3, as DNA: TGTGCCAGCAGTTACGGTTCAGGGGGCTACGAGCAGTACTTC. It specifies CASSYGSGGYEQYF.

The chain couples TRBV5-1 to TRBJ2-6; tentative D call: TRBD1 (6 bases). V shed 7 bases and J shed 4 bases, with 15 bases lying between them. This CDR3 is built from 15 residues. The V gene's germline CDR1 is SGHRS and CDR2 YFSETQ. As DNA, the CDR3 is TGCGCCAGCGGAAGGACAGTCCTAGGGGCCAACGTCCTGACTTTC. The encoded protein is CASGRTVLGANVLTF.

The chain uses TRBV19 and TRBJ2-3; TRBD2 matches at 7 bases. Germline assignment: CDR1 LNHDA and CDR2 SQIVND (reference sequence). V shed 6 bases, J shed 7 bases, and the junction held 7 bases outside the gene matches. The CDR3 sequence is 13 residues long. The CDR3 DNA sequence: TGTGCCAGTAGCACTGGAGCGGGGTATACGCAGTATTTT. It codes for CASSTGAGYTQYF.

This chain connects TRBV11-3 to TRBJ2-3, with D perhaps TRBD1 or TRBD2 (5 bases each). Trimming cost V 1 base and J 10 bases, with 15 bases left between them. The CDR3 contains 14 residues. Germline V CDR1 and CDR2: SGHNT, YENEEA. The CDR3 protein is CASSLGGEGWAQYF. CDR3 DNA sequence: TGTGCCAGCAGCTTAGGAGGCGAGGGGTGGGCGCAGTATTTT.

This clone was recorded many times. The chain couples TRBV11-3 to TRBJ2-3; 8 nucleotides match TRBD2. The CDR3 has 14 amino acids. Per germline, CDR1 SGHNT and CDR2 YENEEA. V shed 5 bases, J shed 6 bases, and the junction held 7 bases outside the gene matches. Written as DNA, the CDR3 is TGTGCCAGCAGCCCGGGACTAGGGGTGGATACGCAGTATTTT. It encodes CASSPGLGVDTQYF. Variable domain in full (rest from reference TRBV11-3 and TRBJ2-3): EAGVVQSPRYKIIEKKQPVAFWCNPISGHNTLYWYLQNLGQGPELLIRYENEEAVDDSQLPKDRFSAERLKGVDSTLKIQPAELGDSAVYLCASSPGLGVDTQYFGPGTRLTVL.

The chain joins TRBV19 to TRBJ2-3; 8 nucleotides match TRBD2. Trimming removed 6 bases from V and 1 base from J; junction bases left unmatched: 6. CDR1 LNHDA and CDR2 SQIVND come from the germline V gene (reference sequence). CDR3 length equals 15 residues. The CDR3 loop reads CASSQRERGTDTQYF. The CDR3 DNA sequence: TGTGCCAGTAGCCAGCGGGAGAGAGGCACAGATACGCAGTATTTT.

The V call is TRBV12-5, the J call TRBJ2-7; 8 nucleotides agree with TRBD1. The CDR3 covers 13 residues. The germline CDR1 and CDR2 sequences are LGHNT and FRNRAP. The CDR3: CASNRQGNYEQYF. The CDR3 nucleotides read TGTGCCAGTAACCGACAGGGGAACTACGAGCAGTACTTC.

This clone is categorized as medium-sized. The gene calls are TRBV6-8 and TRBJ1-1; maybe TRBD1 (5 bases). Germline-derived CDR1 and CDR2 are MNHGY and SAAAGT. Trimming shortened V by 6 bases and J by 7 bases, and 15 bases separated the two germline ends. This CDR3 spans 13 amino acids. This CDR3 reads CASSQTRQFEAFF. CDR3 DNA: TGTGCCAGCAGCCAAACCAGACAGTTTGAAGCTTTCTTT.

The J gene is TRBJ1-1, the V gene TRBV25-1, with 8 bases identical to TRBD1. CDR3 length: 14 residues. Trimming took 0 bases from V and 10 from J; bases not matched to a gene: 7. CDR1 and CDR2 from the germline V gene are MGHDK and SYGVNS. CDR3 sequence reads: CASSEYRQGKGAFF. CDR3 bases: TGTGCCAGCAGTGAATATCGACAGGGGAAAGGAGCTTTCTTT. The complete variable domain, with remaining parts taken from reference TRBV25-1 and TRBJ1-1, reads EADIYQTPRYLVIGTGKKITLECSQTMGHDKMYWYQQDPGMELHLIHYSYGVNSTEKGDLSSESTVSRIRTEHFPLTLESARPSHTSQYLCASSEYRQGKGAFFGQGTRLTVV.

This clone was picked up one time. The V and J genes are TRBV19 and TRBJ2-1, with unresolved D. From germline, CDR1 is LNHDA and CDR2 SQIVND (reference sequence). This CDR3 is 14 amino acids long. The V gene lost 5 bases and the J gene lost 3 bases, with 11 bases spanning the gap. The DNA for the CDR3 is TGTGCCAGTAGTCTGGCCCTAGACTACAATGAGCAGTTCTTC. Translating it yields CASSLALDYNEQFF.

This clone has more than one count but fewer than ten. The chain uses TRBV9 and TRBJ2-7; 10 bases are shared with TRBD2. Looked up from germline, CDR1 is SGDLS and CDR2 is YYNGEE. This CDR3 region has 14 residues. With V trimmed by 5 bases and J by 2 bases, 4 bases remained unmatched. CDR3 nucleotides: TGTGCCAGCAGTCTAGCGGGAGTAGCCTACGAGCAGTACTTC. It yields the protein CASSLAGVAYEQYF.

V is TRBV28 and J is TRBJ2-7; 7 nucleotides align to TRBD1. Germline V gives CDR1 MDHEN, CDR2 SYDVKM. The CDR3 extends over 13 amino acids. After removal of 5 bases from V and 3 bases from J, the junction contained 4 bases not matched to a gene. The CDR3 nucleotides are TGTGCCAGCAGTATGACAGGGTTCTACGAGCAGTACTTC. Translation gives CASSMTGFYEQYF.

This clone has a count of ten or more. The rearrangement joins TRBV11-3 to TRBJ2-3; D could derive from TRBD1 or TRBD2 (5 bases each). The CDR3 spans 16 residues. The germline CDR1 and CDR2 sequences are SGHNT and YENEEA. V lost 3 bases and J lost 3, with 16 bases in between. The CDR3 is CASSFRDLKGTDTQYF. The DNA for the CDR3 is TGTGCCAGCAGCTTCCGGGACCTTAAGGGTACAGATACGCAGTATTTT.

The chain recombines TRBV15 with TRBJ1-2; 7 positions match TRBD1. This CDR3 has 15 amino acids. The junction had 5 bases not matched to a gene; V was cut back by 1 base and J by 3 bases. Germline V lookup: CDR1 LNHNV, CDR2 YYDKDF (reference sequence). The CDR3 protein is CATSRGDRAHYGYTF. The CDR3 DNA reads as TGTGCCACCAGCAGAGGTGACAGGGCGCACTATGGCTACACCTTC.

This clone was detected only a few times. The chain has TRBV30 and TRBJ2-5; TRBD2 matches at 7 bases. V dropped 4 bases and J dropped 3; count of bases not matched to a gene: 14. This CDR3 has 16 amino acids. Germline V gene sequence: CDR1 GTSNPN, CDR2 SVGIG (reference sequence). In DNA, the CDR3 is TGTGCCTGGACCGGGAGGAGTTTAGCGGGTGAAGAGACCCAGTACTTC. This gives the protein CAWTGRSLAGEETQYF.

The chain combines TRBV5-1 with TRBJ1-1, with a possible D match to TRBD1 (5 bases). Trimming shortened V by 0 bases and J by 4 bases, and 16 bases separated the two germline ends. Germline V gives CDR1 SGHRS, CDR2 YFSETQ. CDR3 size: 16 residues. CDR3 coding DNA: TGCGCCAGCAGCTTGGTGGCAGGGAGGGGACGCACTGAAGCTTTCTTT. This sequence encodes CASSLVAGRGRTEAFF.

The rearrangement links TRBV18 to TRBJ1-3; D gene ambiguous. Trimming pared 0 bases from V and 1 base from J, leaving 7 bases between. The CDR3 totals 15 residues. The germline V gene encodes CDR1 KGHSH and CDR2 LQKENI. The DNA for the CDR3 is TGTGCCAGCTCACCACCATATAGGTCTGGAAACACCATATATTTT. This translates into CASSPPYRSGNTIYF.